The 29 T cell receptor beta chains given below trace back to one sample, sequenced in a study of blood T cell repertoires in COVID-19. Measured with immunoSEQ multiplex PCR; TCRdb has only the in-frame clones, and not every one. The table records more than 150,000 clones, over 75% of them present only once. Specimen: peripheral blood. The source of these receptors is a woman aged 80 or over with active or convalescent COVID-19.

The V gene is TRBV4-1, the J gene TRBJ1-2; the D is unclear. The CDR3 is made up of 14 amino acids. Germline V gene sequence: CDR1 MGHRA, CDR2 YSYEKL. V was clipped by 0 bases and J by 2 bases, with 7 bases between them. CDR3 residues: CASSQEGRNYGYTF. Written as DNA, the CDR3 is TGCGCCAGCAGCCAAGAGGGCAGAAACTATGGCTACACCTTC.

The V and J genes are TRBV28 and TRBJ1-1, with 7 bases that match TRBD1. With V trimmed by 5 bases and J by 3 bases, 6 bases remained unmatched. The CDR3 has 14 amino acids. Germline CDR1 reads MDHEN; CDR2 reads SYDVKM. CDR3 amino acids: CASSQQGSDTEAFF. The CDR3 bases are TGTGCCAGCAGTCAACAGGGGTCGGACACTGAAGCTTTCTTT.

This sequence joins TRBV3-1 (or the pseudogene TRBV3-2) and TRBJ2-3, with 13 bases identical to TRBD2. Germline V gene data show CDR1 as LGHDT and CDR2 as YNNKEL (reference sequence). This CDR3 is 18 amino acids long. J was trimmed by 1 base and V by 2 bases; bases with no gene match: 6. As DNA, the CDR3 is TGTGCCAGCAGCCAAAACCCCGGACTAGCGGGGGGCACAGATACGCAGTATTTT. Protein product: CASSQNPGLAGGTDTQYF.

The chain links TRBV9 to TRBJ1-1; D not certain. V was trimmed by 3 bases and J by 2 bases, leaving 8 bases between them. The CDR3 has 13 amino acids. Germline V gene lookup returns CDR1 SGDLS and CDR2 YYNGEE. The CDR3 coding sequence is TGTGCCAGCAGCGCCGACACTAACACTGAAGCTTTCTTT. This codes for CASSADTNTEAFF.

The J gene is TRBJ1-2, the V gene TRBV6-2 or TRBV6-3; the match to TRBD1 covers 9 bases. Germline V gives CDR1 MNHEY, CDR2 SVGEGT. Trimming at V came to 6 bases and at J to 4 bases, leaving 21 bases not matched to a gene. The CDR3 runs 19 residues. The CDR3 DNA reads as TGTGCCAGCAGCCTCCCTTACGGACAGGGGATCGACTATGGCTATGGCTACACCTTC. This encodes CASSLPYGQGIDYGYGYTF.

This clone was seen a few times. The V and J genes are TRBV15 and TRBJ1-5, with 7 positions matching TRBD1. From germline, CDR1 is LNHNV and CDR2 YYDKDF (reference sequence). The CDR3 is 16 amino acids. V lost 7 bases to trimming and J lost 0 bases; unmatched junction nucleotides: 9. CDR3 bases: TGTGCCACCACCCCTGCAGGGGGATTTAGCAATCAGCCCCAGCATTTT. It specifies CATTPAGGFSNQPQHF.

With respect to this clone: This CDR3 is also generated by other DNA sequences in the sample. This chain connects TRBV18 to TRBJ1-5; D is possibly TRBD1 (6 bases). The CDR3 is made up of 13 amino acids. V lost 6 bases and J lost 3, with 9 bases in between. Per germline, CDR1 KGHSH and CDR2 LQKENI. The chain's CDR3 is CASSGGANQPQHF. DNA for the CDR3: TGTGCCAGCTCCGGGGGGGCCAATCAGCCCCAGCATTTT.

This chain connects TRBV29-1 to TRBJ1-2; no reliable D call. The length of the CDR3 is 12 residues. The germline V and J ends were trimmed by 5 bases and 4 bases, with 11 bases remaining between them. Germline V gene sequence: CDR1 SQVTM, CDR2 ANQGSEA. DNA for the CDR3: TGCAGCGTTCCTCGGAGCGGCTATGGCTACACCTTC. It codes for CSVPRSGYGYTF. Full variable domain (outside the CDR3, taken from reference TRBV29-1 and TRBJ1-2): SAVISQKPSRDICQRGTSLTIQCQVDSQVTMMFWYRQQPGQSLTLIATANQGSEATYESGFVIDKFPISRPNLTFSTLTVSNMSPEDSSIYLCSVPRSGYGYTFGSGTRLTVV.

This clone was observed a single time. The V gene is TRBV15, the J gene TRBJ2-3; a weak D match, TRBD2 (6 bases). The germline V and J ends were trimmed by 0 bases and 2 bases, with 15 bases remaining between them. CDR1 LNHNV and CDR2 YYDKDF come from the germline V gene (reference sequence). This CDR3 has 17 residues. The CDR3 DNA sequence: TGTGCCACCAGCAGAGATTCCCTAGCGAAAGACACAGATACGCAGTATTTT. This sequence encodes CATSRDSLAKDTDTQYF.

The rearrangement uses TRBV7-8 and TRBJ1-6; D may be TRBD1 (6 bases). Germline V gene lookup returns CDR1 SGHVS and CDR2 FQNEAQ. V gave up 5 bases and J gave up 6 bases, with 17 bases separating them. This CDR3 is 16 amino acids long. The CDR3 region is CASSRPTGTINSPLHF. The DNA of the CDR3 is TGTGCCAGCAGCAGACCAACAGGGACGATTAATTCACCCCTCCACTTT.

The J gene is TRBJ2-7, the V gene TRBV24-1, with 11 bases fitting TRBD1. The V segment lost 4 bases and the J segment 2 bases; nucleotides outside the gene matches: 3. The CDR3 contains 15 residues. Germline V CDR1 and CDR2: KGHDR, SFDVKD. CDR3 loop: CATSDPGQGAYEQYF. The CDR3 nucleotides read TGTGCCACCAGTGACCCGGGACAGGGGGCCTACGAGCAGTACTTC.

This chain connects TRBV7-2 to TRBJ1-1; 9 bases line up with TRBD1. J was trimmed by 10 bases and V by 5 bases; bases with no gene match: 17. The CDR3 consists of 16 residues. Germline values: CDR1 SGHTA, CDR2 FQGNSA. CDR3 in DNA: TGTGCCAGCAGCGACCAACCGGGACAGGGACTCTTTCGAGCTTTCTTT. Its protein is CASSDQPGQGLFRAFF.

This chain connects TRBV7-2 to TRBJ2-3; maybe TRBD2 (6 bases). The CDR3 runs to 17 residues. Germline values: CDR1 SGHTA, CDR2 FQGNSA. Between the trimmed V and J ends, which lost 3 bases and 3 bases, there was a span of 19 bases. The CDR3 region is CASSFIRGRAFTDTQYF. The CDR3 nucleotides read TGTGCCAGCAGCTTTATCCGGGGGAGAGCCTTTACAGATACGCAGTATTTT. The full variable domain, with the rest looked up from reference TRBV7-2 and TRBJ2-3, is GAGVSQSPSNKVTEKGKDVELRCDPISGHTALYWYRQSLGQGLEFLIYFQGNSAPDKSGLPSDRFSAERTGGSVSTLTIQRTQQEDSAVYLCASSFIRGRAFTDTQYFGPGTRLTVL.

The V gene is TRBV5-6, the J gene TRBJ1-1; D is unresolved. Germline CDR1 and CDR2: SGHDT and YYEEEE. The CDR3 is 11 amino acids. V lost 2 bases, J lost 8 bases, and 7 bases lay in between. The CDR3 protein is CASSLSQEAFF. DNA for the CDR3: TGTGCCAGCAGCTTATCCCAGGAAGCTTTCTTT. The full variable domain, its missing parts supplied by reference TRBV5-6 and TRBJ1-1, is DAGVTQSPTHLIKTRGQQVTLRCSPKSGHDTVSWYQQALGQGPQFIFQYYEEEERQRGNFPDRFSGHQFPNYSSELNVNALLLGDSALYLCASSLSQEAFFGQGTRLTVV.

V and J are TRBV5-4 and TRBJ2-5; D gene ambiguous. This CDR3 comprises 13 residues. The germline CDR1 and CDR2 sequences are SGHNT and YYREEE (reference sequence). Trimming removed 1 base from V and 3 bases from J, with 7 bases in between. The CDR3 protein is CASSLRLEETQYF. DNA for the CDR3: TGTGCCAGCAGCTTGCGACTGGAAGAGACCCAGTACTTC.

This chain joins TRBV15 and TRBJ1-3; D ambiguous. V lost 1 base and J 4 bases, leaving 8 bases between the germline ends. The CDR3 totals 14 residues. The germline V gene encodes CDR1 LNHNV and CDR2 YYDKDF (reference sequence). CDR3 coding DNA: TGTGCCACCAGCAGAGGGGCTGGGGGAAACACCATATATTTT. This codes for CATSRGAGGNTIYF.

V and J are TRBV10-3 and TRBJ2-3; 9 bases align to TRBD2. Germline trimming cut 3 bases from V and 5 bases from J; bases unmatched to any gene: 9. This CDR3 spans 16 amino acids. The germline gives CDR1 ENHRY, CDR2 SYGVKD. CDR3 DNA: TGTGCCATCAGTGAACCCATAGCGGGGGTTGTAGATACGCAGTATTTT. It specifies CAISEPIAGVVDTQYF.

The gene calls are TRBV29-1 and TRBJ2-3, with 13 positions matching TRBD2. This CDR3 spans 15 amino acids. Germline CDR1 reads SQVTM; CDR2 reads ANQGSEA. The V gene end was trimmed by 3 bases and the J gene end by 5 bases; junction bases not matched to a gene: 5. CDR3 loop: CSVDLGLAGVDTQYF. CDR3 in DNA: TGCAGCGTTGACCTCGGACTAGCGGGGGTAGATACGCAGTATTTT.

The chain joins TRBV2 to TRBJ1-1; D gene ambiguous. The germline V gene encodes CDR1 SNHLY and CDR2 FYNNEI. The CDR3 has 12 residues. Trimming cost V 6 bases and J 1 base, with 6 bases left between them. The CDR3 DNA is TGTGCCAGCAGAAGAGAGAACACTGAAGCTTTCTTT. Its protein is CASRRENTEAFF. The variable domain in full, completed from reference TRBV2 and TRBJ1-1, reads EPEVTQTPSHQVTQMGQEVILRCVPISNHLYFYWYRQILGQKVEFLVSFYNNEISEKSEIFDDQFSVERPDGSNFTLKIRSTKLEDSAMYFCASRRENTEAFFGQGTRLTVV.

The chain couples TRBV29-1 to TRBJ1-2; D ambiguous. Per the germline V gene, CDR1 is SQVTM and CDR2 is ANQGSEA. V was shortened by 2 bases and J by 8 bases, with 15 bases between the two germline ends. The CDR3 length is 13 residues. The CDR3 sequence: CSVENWEVRGYTF. The CDR3 bases are TGCAGCGTTGAAAACTGGGAGGTGCGGGGCTACACCTTC.

This chain joins TRBV18 and TRBJ1-1, with D tentatively TRBD1 (6 bases). Trimming removed 3 bases from V and 7 bases from J, with 27 bases in between. From germline, CDR1 is KGHSH and CDR2 LQKENI. This CDR3 spans 18 amino acids. CDR3 region: CASSPPRRDGAGVDEAFF. CDR3 nucleotide sequence: TGTGCCAGCTCACCCCCCCGACGGGACGGGGCAGGGGTGGATGAAGCTTTCTTT.

The chain joins TRBV12-3 or TRBV12-4 to TRBJ2-5; D perhaps matches TRBD1 (6 bases). Trimming took 6 bases from V and 4 from J, leaving 9 bases between them. This CDR3 is 12 amino acids long. CDR3 protein: CASSPQGETQYF. DNA of the CDR3: TGTGCCAGCAGCCCACAGGGAGAGACCCAGTACTTC.

The chain joins TRBV5-6 to TRBJ1-1, with 7 nucleotides matching TRBD1. This CDR3 has 14 residues. Germline V lookup: CDR1 SGHDT, CDR2 YYEEEE. The V segment lost 5 bases and the J segment 4 bases; nucleotides outside the gene matches: 8. The CDR3 nucleotides read TGTGCCAGCAGTTTTTATTCAGGGGGCACTGAAGCTTTCTTT. It yields the protein CASSFYSGGTEAFF.

CDR3 sequence: CASSYSTAGYTF. The CDR3 nucleotides read TGTGCCAGCAGTTACTCGACAGCCGGCTACACCTTC. The chain carries TRBV6-2 or TRBV6-3 and TRBJ1-2; TRBD1 might be the D (5 bases). This CDR3 contains 12 residues. Germline lookup yields CDR1 MNHEY and CDR2 SVGEGT. Trimming removed 0 bases at V and 8 bases at J, with 7 bases between.

CDR3 residues: CASSLSTSGGAGELFF. The CDR3 DNA reads as TGTGCCAGCAGTTTATCTACTAGCGGGGGGGCCGGGGAGCTGTTTTTT. This chain connects TRBV27 to TRBJ2-2; 13 bases line up with TRBD2. Germline V gene lookup returns CDR1 MNHEY and CDR2 SMNVEV (reference sequence). This CDR3 has 16 amino acids. Germline trimming cut 0 bases from V and 6 bases from J; bases unmatched to any gene: 1.

V is TRBV7-9 and J is TRBJ1-4, with D uncertain. Germline assignment: CDR1 SEHNR and CDR2 FQNEAQ (reference sequence). The CDR3 length is 14 residues. Trimming left V 8 bases short and J 5 bases short, with 15 bases between. CDR3 sequence: CASADRGLNEKLFF. The CDR3 DNA reads TGTGCCAGCGCTGACCGGGGTCTAAATGAAAAACTGTTTTTT.

This chain uses TRBV10-3 with TRBJ2-1, with D maybe TRBD2 (6 bases). CDR1 is ENHRY, CDR2 SYGVKD, per germline. The CDR3 length is 14 residues. V lost 6 bases and J 7 bases, leaving 16 bases between the germline ends. This chain's CDR3 is CAIRGPEGGNEQFF. CDR3 coding DNA: TGTGCCATCAGGGGGCCGGAGGGTGGAAATGAGCAGTTCTTC.

The rearrangement joins TRBV6-5 to TRBJ1-1; tentative D call: TRBD1 (6 bases). CDR1 is MNHEY, CDR2 SVGAGI, per germline. The CDR3 consists of 11 residues. V lost 6 bases and J lost 8, with 10 bases in between. CDR3 in amino acids: CASSATGEAFF. The CDR3 bases are TGTGCCAGCAGCGCCACAGGGGAAGCTTTCTTT.

The V call is TRBV7-3, the J call TRBJ2-5, with 7 bases fitting TRBD1. This CDR3 spans 14 amino acids. Germline CDR1 is SGHTA and CDR2 is FQGTGA. V lost 4 bases, J lost 1 base, and 3 bases stayed unmatched. In nucleotides, the CDR3 is TGTGCCAGCAGCTACTCAGGGGGCCAAGAGACCCAGTACTTC. Its translation: CASSYSGGQETQYF.